This T cell receptor beta chain is from a study of blood T cell repertoires in COVID-19. About the study: Samples came from the United States, Italy and Spain, spanning acute and convalescent COVID-19. Sample material is recorded as cDNA or gDNA derived from T cells, B-cell-depleted T cells, or PBMCs.

How the authors handled the data: Amplified reference gene primers provided the basis for estimating nucleated cell counts. The repertoire was sequenced with immunoSEQ multiplex PCR; TCRdb's copy has only in-frame clones and lacks some. The D gene and trimming were derived from the DNA, and the V and J assignments and clone size from that table. The sample includes roughly 670,000 clones, approximately 90% of them seen just once. V was pared by 5 bases and J by 4 bases, with 13 bases of the junction left unmatched. The CDR3 is 17 residues long. Germline-derived CDR1 and CDR2 are MDHEN and SYDVKM. V gene TRBV28 combines with J gene TRBJ1-2; 10 positions match TRBD1. The clonotype originates from a woman between 18 and 30 years old with acute or convalescent COVID-19. Sequencing used peripheral blood. CDR3 sequence reads: CASSRSGTGAALYGYTF. The DNA of the CDR3 is TGTGCCAGCAGTCGTTCCGGGACAGGGGCCGCCCTCTATGGCTACACCTTC.